Shown below are 4 T cell receptor beta chains from a single sample sequenced in a study of T cell repertoires in cytomegalovirus infection. TCRdb recomputed calls from the reads with MiXCR, one row per CDR3 protein. Of 380,000 or so distinct CDR3 sequences listed, about 34% are singletons. These TCRs are of unknown antigen specificity. Here the sequenced sample was cultured PBMCs, taken from culture after CMV antigen stimulation. These receptor sequences come from a human donor in good health (CMV status not recorded). Some clones in this sample may be carry-over from other donors' samples.

The chain combines TRBV7-2 with TRBJ1-2, with 7 bases identical to TRBD1. The CDR3 consists of 16 residues. In germline, CDR1 is SGHTA, CDR2 FQGNSA. V lost 5 bases to trimming and J lost 7 bases; unmatched junction nucleotides: 16. The CDR3 nucleotides are TGTGCCAGCAGCCTTGACAGGGTAACTCTTATCTCTGGCTACACCTTC. Translating gives CASSLDRVTLISGYTF. The full variable domain, with the rest looked up from reference TRBV7-2 and TRBJ1-2, is GAGVSQSPSNKVTEKGKDVELRCDPISGHTALYWYRQSLGQGLEFLIYFQGNSAPDKSGLPSDRFSAERTGGSVSTLTIQRTQQEDSAVYLCASSLDRVTLISGYTFGSGTRLTVV.

The rearrangement links TRBV12-3 or TRBV12-4 to TRBJ2-5; the D gene is possibly TRBD2 (6 bases). This CDR3 is built from 16 residues. V was trimmed by 1 base and J by 1 base, leaving 13 bases between them. The CDR3 nucleotides are TGTGCCAGCAGTTTAGGTAGCGGCTACGTCCAAGAGACCCAGTACTTC. This translates into CASSLGSGYVQETQYF.

The rearrangement links TRBV5-1 to TRBJ1-2; D unclear. V was cut by 7 bases and J by 0 bases, with 13 bases left in between. The CDR3 is made up of 14 amino acids. Germline-derived CDR1 and CDR2 are SGHRS and YFSETQ. This chain's CDR3 is CASGDGEANYGYTF. CDR3 nucleotides: TGCGCCAGCGGCGACGGGGAAGCTAACTATGGCTACACCTTC. The complete variable domain, with remaining parts taken from reference TRBV5-1 and TRBJ1-2, reads KAGVTQTPRYLIKTRGQQVTLSCSPISGHRSVSWYQQTPGQGLQFLFEYFSETQRNKGNFPGRFSGRQFSNSRSEMNVSTLELGDSALYLCASGDGEANYGYTFGSGTRLTVV.

This clonotype was observed at least ten times. CDR3 amino acids: CASSIYRVTNEKLFF. CDR3 in DNA: TGTGCCAGCAGCATCTACAGGGTTACTAATGAAAAACTGTTTTTT. The chain couples TRBV5-4 to TRBJ1-4, with TRBD1 as a possible D gene (6 bases). The length of the CDR3 is 15 residues. V was clipped by 4 bases and J by 2 bases, with 12 bases between them. Germline loops: CDR1 SGHNT, CDR2 YYREEE (reference sequence). Together with reference TRBV5-4 and TRBJ1-4, the CDR3 gives the full variable domain: ETGVTQSPTHLIKTRGQQVTLRCSSQSGHNTVSWYQQALGQGPQFIFQYYREEENGRGNFPPRFSGLQFPNYSSELNVNALELDDSALYLCASSIYRVTNEKLFFGSGTQLSVL.